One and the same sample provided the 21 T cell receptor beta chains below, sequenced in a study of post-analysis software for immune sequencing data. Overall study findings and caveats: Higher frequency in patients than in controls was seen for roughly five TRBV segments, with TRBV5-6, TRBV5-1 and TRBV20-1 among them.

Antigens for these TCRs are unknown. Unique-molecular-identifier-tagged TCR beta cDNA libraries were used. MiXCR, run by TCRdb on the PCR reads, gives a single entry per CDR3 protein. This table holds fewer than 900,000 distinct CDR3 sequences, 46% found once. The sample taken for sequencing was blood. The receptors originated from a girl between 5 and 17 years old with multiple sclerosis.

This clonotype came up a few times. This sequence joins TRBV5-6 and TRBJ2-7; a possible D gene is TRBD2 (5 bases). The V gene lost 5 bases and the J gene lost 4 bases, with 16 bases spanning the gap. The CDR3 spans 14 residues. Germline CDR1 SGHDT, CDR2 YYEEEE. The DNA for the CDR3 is TGTGCCAGCAGAGAGGGTGGGCGGAATTACGAGCAGTACTTC. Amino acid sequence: CASREGGRNYEQYF. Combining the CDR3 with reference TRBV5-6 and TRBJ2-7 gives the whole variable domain DAGVTQSPTHLIKTRGQQVTLRCSPKSGHDTVSWYQQALGQGPQFIFQYYEEEERQRGNFPDRFSGHQFPNYSSELNVNALLLGDSALYLCASREGGRNYEQYFGPGTRLTVT.

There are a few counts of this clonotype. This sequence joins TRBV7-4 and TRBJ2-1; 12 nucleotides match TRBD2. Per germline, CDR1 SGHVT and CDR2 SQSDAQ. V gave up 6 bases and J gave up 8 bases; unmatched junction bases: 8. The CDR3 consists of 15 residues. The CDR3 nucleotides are TGTGCCAGCAGTTTGGGGACTAGCGGGCGCGATGAGCAGTTCTTC. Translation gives CASSLGTSGRDEQFF.

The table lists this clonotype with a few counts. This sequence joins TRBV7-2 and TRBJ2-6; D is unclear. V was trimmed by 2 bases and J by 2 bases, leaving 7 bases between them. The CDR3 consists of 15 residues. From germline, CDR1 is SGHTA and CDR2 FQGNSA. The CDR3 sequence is CASSLFAPGANVLTF. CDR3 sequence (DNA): TGTGCCAGCAGCTTATTTGCCCCTGGGGCCAACGTCCTGACTTTC.

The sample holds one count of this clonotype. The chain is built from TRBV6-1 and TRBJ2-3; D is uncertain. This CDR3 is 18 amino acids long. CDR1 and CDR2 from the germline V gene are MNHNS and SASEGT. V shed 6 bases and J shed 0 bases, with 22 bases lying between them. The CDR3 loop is CASRNSGPVGSSTDTQYF. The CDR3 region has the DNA TGTGCCAGCAGGAACTCTGGCCCGGTGGGTTCTAGCACAGATACGCAGTATTTT.

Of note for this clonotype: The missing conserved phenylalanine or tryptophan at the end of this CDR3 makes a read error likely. The CDR3 bases are TGTGCCAGCAGTTACAAGGCTAACTATGGCTACACCTGC. This gives the protein CASSYKANYGYTC. The chain recombines TRBV6-5 with TRBJ1-2; D remains ambiguous. V lost 2 bases to trimming and J lost 0 bases, with 4 bases between them. In germline, CDR1 is MNHEY, CDR2 SVGAGI. CDR3 length: 13 amino acids.

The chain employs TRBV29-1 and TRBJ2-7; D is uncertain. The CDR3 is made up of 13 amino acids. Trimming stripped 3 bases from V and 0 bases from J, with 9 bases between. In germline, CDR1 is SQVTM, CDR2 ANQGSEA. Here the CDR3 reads CSVDGNNSYEQYF. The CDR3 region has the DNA TGCAGCGTTGACGGTAACAACTCCTACGAGCAGTACTTC.

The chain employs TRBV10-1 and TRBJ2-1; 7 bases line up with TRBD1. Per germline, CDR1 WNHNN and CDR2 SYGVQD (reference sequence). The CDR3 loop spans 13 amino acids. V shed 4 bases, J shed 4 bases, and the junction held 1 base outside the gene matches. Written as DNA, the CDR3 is TGCGCCAGCAGTGGGGACAGTTACAATGAGCAGTTCTTC. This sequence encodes CASSGDSYNEQFF.

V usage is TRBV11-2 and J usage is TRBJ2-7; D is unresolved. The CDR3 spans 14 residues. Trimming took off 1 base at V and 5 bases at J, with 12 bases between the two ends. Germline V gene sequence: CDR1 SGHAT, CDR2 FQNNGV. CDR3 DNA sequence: TGTGCCAGCAGCTTAGTCCGACGCCCCAACGAGCAGTACTTC. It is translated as CASSLVRRPNEQYF.

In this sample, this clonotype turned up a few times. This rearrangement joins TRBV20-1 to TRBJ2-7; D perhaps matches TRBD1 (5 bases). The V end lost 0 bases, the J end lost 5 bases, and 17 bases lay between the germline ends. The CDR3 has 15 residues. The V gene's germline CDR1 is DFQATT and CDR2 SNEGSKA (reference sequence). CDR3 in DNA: TGCAGTGCTAGAGATCAAAAGGACACCGACCACGAGCAGTACTTC. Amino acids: CSARDQKDTDHEQYF.

The DNA of the CDR3 is TGTGCCACCAGTTCAAGCGGGAGGCCGGGTAATGAGCAGTTCTTC. This codes for CATSSSGRPGNEQFF. V and J are TRBV24-1 and TRBJ2-1, with 9 positions matching TRBD2. The ends lost 6 bases at V and 7 bases at J; junction bases unmatched: 9. The CDR3 loop spans 15 amino acids. Germline V gives CDR1 KGHDR, CDR2 SFDVKD.

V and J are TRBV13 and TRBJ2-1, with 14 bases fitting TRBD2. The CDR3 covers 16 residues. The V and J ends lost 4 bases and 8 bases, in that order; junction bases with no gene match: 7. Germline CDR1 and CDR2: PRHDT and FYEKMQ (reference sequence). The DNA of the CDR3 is TGTGCCAGCAGCTCGACTAGCGGGAGGGCTTGGGATGAGCAGTTCTTC. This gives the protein CASSSTSGRAWDEQFF.

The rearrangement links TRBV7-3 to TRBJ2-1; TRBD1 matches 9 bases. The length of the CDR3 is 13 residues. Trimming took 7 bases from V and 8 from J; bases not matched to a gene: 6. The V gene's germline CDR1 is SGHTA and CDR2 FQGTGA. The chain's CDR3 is CASKQGAGHEQFF. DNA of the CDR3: TGTGCCAGCAAACAGGGGGCTGGGCATGAGCAGTTCTTC.

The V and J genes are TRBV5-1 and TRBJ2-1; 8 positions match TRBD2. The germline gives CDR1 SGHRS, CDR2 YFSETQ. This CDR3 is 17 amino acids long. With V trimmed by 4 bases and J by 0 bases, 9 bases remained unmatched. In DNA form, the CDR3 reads TGCGCCAGCAGCCCGCGGACTAGCCTTTACTCCTACAATGAGCAGTTCTTC. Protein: CASSPRTSLYSYNEQFF.

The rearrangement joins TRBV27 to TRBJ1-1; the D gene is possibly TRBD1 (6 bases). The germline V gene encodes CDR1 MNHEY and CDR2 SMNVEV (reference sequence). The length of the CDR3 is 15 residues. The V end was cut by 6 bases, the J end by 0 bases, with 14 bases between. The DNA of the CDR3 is TGTGCCAGCAGACAGGGACCTCTGATGAACACTGAAGCTTTCTTT. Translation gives CASRQGPLMNTEAFF.

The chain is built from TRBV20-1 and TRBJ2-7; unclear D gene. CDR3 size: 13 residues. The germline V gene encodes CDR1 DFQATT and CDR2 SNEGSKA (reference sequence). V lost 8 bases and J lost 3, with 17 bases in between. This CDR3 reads CSTSRDTYYEQYF. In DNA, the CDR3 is TGCAGTACGAGTCGCGACACCTACTACGAGCAGTACTTC.

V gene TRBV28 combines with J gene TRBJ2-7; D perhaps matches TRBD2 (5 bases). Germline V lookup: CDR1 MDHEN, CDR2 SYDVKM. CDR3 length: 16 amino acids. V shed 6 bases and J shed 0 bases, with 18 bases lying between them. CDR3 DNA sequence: TGTGCCAGCAGCCCAACTAGGAACCGCCTCTCCTACGAGCAGTACTTC. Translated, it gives CASSPTRNRLSYEQYF.

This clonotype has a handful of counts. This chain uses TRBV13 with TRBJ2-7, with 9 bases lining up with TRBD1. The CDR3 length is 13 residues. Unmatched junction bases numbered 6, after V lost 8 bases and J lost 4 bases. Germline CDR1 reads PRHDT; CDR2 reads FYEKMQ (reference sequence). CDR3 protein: CASSGQGRYEQYF. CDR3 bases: TGTGCCAGCTCCGGACAGGGGCGTTACGAGCAGTACTTC.

CDR3: CATSRDGIRQAAVLGYGYTF. The DNA of the CDR3 is TGTGCCACCAGCAGAGATGGGATTCGACAGGCCGCGGTATTGGGCTATGGCTACACCTTC. The chain combines TRBV15 with TRBJ1-2; weak D call: TRBD1 (6 bases). This CDR3 is built from 20 residues. Germline lookup yields CDR1 LNHNV and CDR2 YYDKDF (reference sequence). Trimming removed 0 bases from V and 4 bases from J, with 27 bases in between.

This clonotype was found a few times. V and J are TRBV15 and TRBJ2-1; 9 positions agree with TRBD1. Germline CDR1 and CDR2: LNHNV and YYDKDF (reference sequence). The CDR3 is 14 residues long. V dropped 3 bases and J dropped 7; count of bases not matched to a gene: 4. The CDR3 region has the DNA TGTGCCACCAGCAGCCCCGGGACAGGGAATGAGCAGTTCTTC. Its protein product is CATSSPGTGNEQFF. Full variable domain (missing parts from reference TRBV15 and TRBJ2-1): DAMVIQNPRYQVTQFGKPVTLSCSQTLNHNVMYWYQQKSSQAPKLLFHYYDKDFNNEADTPDNFQSRRPNTSFCFLDIRSPGLGDTAMYLCATSSPGTGNEQFFGPGTRLTVL.

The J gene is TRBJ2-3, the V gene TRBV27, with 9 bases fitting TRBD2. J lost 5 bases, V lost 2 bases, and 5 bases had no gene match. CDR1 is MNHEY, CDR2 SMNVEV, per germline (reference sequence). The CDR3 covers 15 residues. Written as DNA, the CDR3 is TGTGCCAGCAGTTTAAACGGCGGGAGGGTAGATACGCAGTATTTT. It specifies CASSLNGGRVDTQYF.

The CDR3 sequence: CASSAGRSSYNEQFF. In DNA form, the CDR3 reads TGTGCCAGCAGCGCCGGACGGTCCTCCTACAATGAGCAGTTCTTC. The V and J genes are TRBV7-6 and TRBJ2-1; D not resolved. Trimming took 5 bases from V and 0 from J, leaving 11 bases between them. In germline, CDR1 is SGHVS, CDR2 FNYEAQ. This CDR3 region has 15 residues.